This T cell receptor (beta chain) originates from a study of blood T cell repertoires in COVID-19 (dated by TCRdb to the early 2020s). Regarding the research as a whole: The collaborator samples originated in the United States, Italy and Spain and spanned the acute and convalescent phases of COVID-19. The prospective study material was composed of cDNA or gDNA derived from T cells, B-cell-depleted T cells, or PBMCs. The dataset comprised deeply sampled blood TCRbeta repertoires from subjects exposed to, actively infected with, or recovered from COVID-19. A freely available public database, intended as a resource for researchers studying the immune response to SARS-CoV-2, is where the repertoires were released. The samples were drawn from two sources: the first 160 participants of the ongoing ImmuneRACE study, and fewer than 1,500 subjects contributed by 6 global collaborators. Sample metadata almost always included a de-identified subject ID, COVID-19 status, age in years and sex. Where available, HLA class I and class II types were obtained from metadata supplied by the sample provider rather than from assay-based typing. Overall study results and their limits: Clinical and demographic metadata were provided uncurated, with the amount varying by source and participant.

The immunoSEQ Assay, a bias-controlled multiplex PCR, was used to amplify TCRbeta CDR3 regions from genomic DNA. Under the source paper's analysis protocol: Nucleated cell counts per sample were estimated from amplification of reference gene primers within the assay. To quantify the absolute abundance of each unique TCRbeta CDR3 rearrangement, sequence reads were collapsed and filtered. For each sample, productive Simpson clonality was calculated by taking the square root of Simpson's diversity index across productive rearrangements. TCRdb stores this immuneACCESS table with in-frame sequences only. Part of the clones is absent; in the studies checked, under half of the shortfall reflects unresolved V genes, and no reason is known for the rest. V, J and clone size are taken as reported in that table, and D and trimming were inferred from the DNA itself. The sample table contains about 260,000 clones; only one count was recorded for about nine tenths of them. The top ten hold approximately 1.4% of the sample.

Based on the germline V gene, the CDR1 and CDR2 sequences are MNHNS and SASEGT. From its cysteine to its phenylalanine, the CDR3 spans 13 amino acids. Only CDR3 DNA is held: 39 bases, read in frame from base 1. V sheds 0 bases and J sheds 3 bases, leaving 6 bases between their ends. Samples from volunteer blood donors who had recovered from COVID-19 were contributed by a second Seattle source. Each collaborating institution followed its own protocols to collect whole blood in K2EDTA tubes. Collaborator samples were shipped for TCRbeta analysis as frozen whole blood, isolated PBMCs, or DNA extracted from either sample type. As concerns this clone: It lacks a known antigen. Per-base qualities were not stored, and no clone one base away is much larger.

Sequenced sample: peripheral blood. Recombination joined TRBV6-1 with TRBJ2-7; TRBD1 is perhaps the D gene, given 6 matching bases. The source is a woman aged 40 to 50 who had recovered from COVID-19. For the CDR3, the sequence is CASSEAGHYEQYF. The nucleotide sequence is given as TGTGCCAGCAGTGAAGCGGGACACTACGAGCAGTACTTC.